These 23 T cell receptor beta chains share one sample of origin, sequenced in a study of blood T cell repertoires in COVID-19. TCRdb's copy holds only in-frame clones and misses some; the assay was immunoSEQ multiplex PCR. The sample has 160,000 or so clones; about nine tenths are singletons. The specimen sequenced was peripheral blood. The receptors come from a woman aged 55-70 years who had recovered from COVID-19.

This clone was seen once. The V call is TRBV6-5, the J call TRBJ2-1; D is uncertain. Trimming cost V 6 bases and J 3 bases, with 9 bases left between them. Germline V gene lookup returns CDR1 MNHEY and CDR2 SVGAGI. This CDR3 region has 13 residues. The CDR3 DNA reads as TGTGCCAGCAGATTCCCTTACTACAATGAGCAGTTCTTC. Translating gives CASRFPYYNEQFF.

The V and J genes are TRBV7-2 and TRBJ2-5, with 11 positions matching TRBD2. The V gene's germline CDR1 is SGHTA and CDR2 FQGNSA. V lost 5 bases and J lost 5; bases outside the gene matches: 7. CDR3 length equals 15 residues. CDR3 residues: CASSRIAGGPETQYF. The CDR3 DNA reads as TGTGCCAGCAGCCGGATAGCGGGGGGGCCTGAGACCCAGTACTTC.

The chain is built from TRBV7-9 and TRBJ1-5; possible D gene TRBD1, 5 bases. This CDR3 contains 15 residues. Trimming removed 0 bases from V and 2 bases from J, with 8 bases in between. Germline values: CDR1 SEHNR, CDR2 FQNEAQ (reference sequence). CDR3 bases: TGTGCCAGCAGCTTAGCGACAGATGGCAATCAGCCCCAGCATTTT. Its translation: CASSLATDGNQPQHF.

The chain uses TRBV7-9 and TRBJ2-7, with D tentatively TRBD1 (5 bases). Germline V gene lookup returns CDR1 SEHNR and CDR2 FQNEAQ (reference sequence). V lost 5 bases and J lost 4, with 15 bases in between. CDR3 length: 14 residues. The CDR3 nucleotides are TGTGCCAGCAGCCCACGTTCAGGGTGGTACGAGCAGTACTTC. It codes for CASSPRSGWYEQYF.

This clone was detected only once. This chain links TRBV5-1 with TRBJ2-5, with 11 bases identical to TRBD2. Trimming took 3 bases from V and 1 from J; bases not matched to a gene: 2. Germline CDR1 SGHRS, CDR2 YFSETQ. This CDR3 has 15 residues. This CDR3 reads CASSYGTSGQETQYF. The DNA for the CDR3 is TGCGCCAGCAGCTACGGGACTAGCGGCCAAGAGACCCAGTACTTC.

This sequence joins TRBV2 and TRBJ1-2; 12 positions match TRBD1. Germline V gene lookup returns CDR1 SNHLY and CDR2 FYNNEI. The CDR3 is made up of 16 amino acids. Germline trimming cut 5 bases from V and 7 bases from J; bases unmatched to any gene: 11. The CDR3 nucleotides read TGTGCCAGCAGTTATTATCCGGGACAGGGGGCAAGTGGCTACACCTTC. This sequence encodes CASSYYPGQGASGYTF.

This sequence joins TRBV3-1 (or the pseudogene TRBV3-2) and TRBJ1-4; perhaps TRBD1 as D (5 bases). The V gene lost 0 bases and the J gene lost 7 bases, with 12 bases spanning the gap. The CDR3 covers 15 residues. Germline V lookup: CDR1 LGHDT, CDR2 YNNKEL (reference sequence). The CDR3 DNA follows: TGTGCCAGCAGCCAAGATGATAGGGGTGGTGAAAAACTGTTTTTT. As protein: CASSQDDRGGEKLFF.

CDR3 bases: TGTGCCACCAGTCAACAGGGGCACTCTAGTTCACAAGAGACCCAGTACTTC. Translated, it gives CATSQQGHSSSQETQYF. The J gene is TRBJ2-5, the V gene TRBV24-1; 7 bases align to TRBD1. With V trimmed by 6 bases and J by 2 bases, 14 bases remained unmatched. The germline gives CDR1 KGHDR, CDR2 SFDVKD. The CDR3 is made up of 17 amino acids.

This clone was observed a few times. The chain links TRBV19 to TRBJ2-7; TRBD2 agrees at 7 bases. Per the germline V gene, CDR1 is LNHDA and CDR2 is SQIVND (reference sequence). The CDR3 contains 15 residues. Trimming cost V 5 bases and J 0 bases; bases outside gene matches: 7. Here the CDR3 reads CASSPTSPFSYEQYF. The CDR3 bases are TGTGCCAGTAGTCCGACTAGCCCCTTCTCCTACGAGCAGTACTTC.

Of note for this clone: The same CDR3 also results from other DNA sequences found in this sample. The genes are TRBV28 and TRBJ2-3; a possible D gene is TRBD2 (5 bases). From germline, CDR1 is MDHEN and CDR2 SYDVKM. The CDR3 runs 13 residues. V was pared by 4 bases and J by 0 bases, with 5 bases between. This CDR3 reads CASSSGSTDTQYF. CDR3 sequence (DNA): TGTGCCAGCAGTTCGGGGAGCACAGATACGCAGTATTTT.

This chain uses TRBV14 with TRBJ2-2; 7 bases align to TRBD1. V lost 8 bases, J lost 4 bases, and 16 bases stayed unmatched. The CDR3 is 17 residues long. Germline-derived CDR1 and CDR2 are SGHDN and FVKESK. CDR3 in amino acids: CASSETGRAVGTGELFF. For the CDR3, the DNA is TGTGCCAGCTCGGAGACAGGGCGGGCCGTGGGCACCGGGGAGCTGTTTTTT.

The V gene is TRBV5-8, the J gene TRBJ2-3, with 9 bases fitting TRBD2. The junction had 6 bases not matched to a gene; V was cut back by 4 bases and J by 0 bases. Per the germline V gene, CDR1 is SGHTS and CDR2 is YDEGEE. This CDR3 spans 16 amino acids. CDR3 protein: CASSREAGGSTDTQYF. The CDR3 nucleotides read TGTGCCAGCAGCCGGGAAGCGGGGGGCAGCACAGATACGCAGTATTTT. The variable domain in full, with the rest retrieved from reference TRBV5-8 and TRBJ2-3, is EAGVTQSPTHLIKTRGQQATLRCSPISGHTSVYWYQQALGLGLQFLLWYDEGEERNRGNFPPRFSGRQFPNYSSELNVNALELEDSALYLCASSREAGGSTDTQYFGPGTRLTVL.

V usage is TRBV10-3 and J usage is TRBJ2-1, with 7 bases identical to TRBD1. This CDR3 spans 14 amino acids. V lost 0 bases to trimming and J lost 9 bases; unmatched junction nucleotides: 5. In germline, CDR1 is ENHRY, CDR2 SYGVKD. CDR3 residues: CAISESRDSTEQFF. The CDR3 region has the DNA TGTGCCATCAGTGAGTCCAGGGACAGCACTGAGCAGTTCTTC.

The J gene is TRBJ1-2, the V gene TRBV28; no clear D. The CDR3 consists of 13 residues. The germline gives CDR1 MDHEN, CDR2 SYDVKM. With 4 bases removed from V and 2 bases from J, the gap between germline ends came to 8 bases. DNA for the CDR3: TGTGCCAGCAGTTCTGCTCTAAACTATGGCTACACCTTC. It codes for CASSSALNYGYTF.

This sequence joins TRBV6-5 and TRBJ1-1, with D possibly TRBD1 on 5 matching bases. Looked up from germline, CDR1 is MNHEY and CDR2 is SVGAGI. The CDR3 consists of 14 residues. V was trimmed by 0 bases and J by 6 bases, leaving 11 bases between them. CDR3 region: CASSYSAGDAEAFF. In DNA form, the CDR3 reads TGTGCCAGCAGTTACTCAGCGGGGGACGCTGAAGCTTTCTTT.

The chain recombines TRBV18 with TRBJ2-2; D remains ambiguous. In germline, CDR1 is KGHSH, CDR2 LQKENI. The length of the CDR3 is 15 residues. With 8 bases removed from V and 2 bases from J, the gap between germline ends came to 15 bases. The CDR3 bases are TGTGCCAGCCTGACACCGATCCTCAACACCGGGGAGCTGTTTTTT. Its translation: CASLTPILNTGELFF.

This rearrangement joins TRBV10-3 to TRBJ2-7, with 8 positions matching TRBD1. The V gene's germline CDR1 is ENHRY and CDR2 SYGVKD. The CDR3 extends over 14 amino acids. V lost 6 bases and J lost 0; bases outside the gene matches: 4. The CDR3 protein is CAISSGTGSYEQYF. CDR3 in DNA: TGTGCCATCAGCTCCGGGACAGGCTCCTACGAGCAGTACTTC.

J is TRBJ1-2 and V is TRBV5-1; the D gene is possibly TRBD1 (6 bases). Trimming pared 4 bases from V and 8 bases from J, leaving 15 bases between. Germline values: CDR1 SGHRS, CDR2 YFSETQ. The CDR3 sequence is 13 residues long. The chain's CDR3 is CASSLQGSEGYTF. The CDR3 DNA is TGCGCCAGCAGCCTACAGGGCTCCGAGGGCTACACCTTC.

The chain carries TRBV10-1 and TRBJ2-6; 11 positions match TRBD1. The V gene's germline CDR1 is WNHNN and CDR2 SYGVQD (reference sequence). This CDR3 is 15 amino acids long. V dropped 3 bases and J dropped 10; count of bases not matched to a gene: 5. The CDR3 DNA sequence: TGCGCCAGCAGTGAAAGGACAGGGGGCCCGAACGTCCTGACTTTC. It encodes CASSERTGGPNVLTF.

This sequence joins TRBV5-6 and TRBJ1-5; 7 nucleotides line up with TRBD1. With 0 bases clipped from V and 7 bases from J, the junction kept 7 bases outside the gene matches. The CDR3 consists of 15 residues. Germline CDR1 is SGHDT and CDR2 is YYEEEE. In DNA, the CDR3 is TGTGCCAGCAGCTTGGTTTCAGGGGGAGGACAGCCCCAGCATTTT. Encoded protein: CASSLVSGGGQPQHF.

V is TRBV7-2 and J is TRBJ2-4; weak D call: TRBD2 (6 bases). The germline V gene has CDR1 SGHTA and CDR2 FQGNSA. Trimming removed 2 bases from V and 5 bases from J, with 13 bases in between. The CDR3 is made up of 15 amino acids. This CDR3 reads CASSLNWAGQNIQYF. The CDR3 DNA sequence: TGTGCCAGCAGCTTAAACTGGGCGGGGCAAAACATTCAGTACTTC. The full variable domain, with the rest looked up from reference TRBV7-2 and TRBJ2-4, is GAGVSQSPSNKVTEKGKDVELRCDPISGHTALYWYRQSLGQGLEFLIYFQGNSAPDKSGLPSDRFSAERTGGSVSTLTIQRTQQEDSAVYLCASSLNWAGQNIQYFGAGTRLSVL.

The J gene is TRBJ1-1, the V gene TRBV3-1 (or the pseudogene TRBV3-2), with D hard to call. Trimming shortened V by 0 bases and J by 11 bases, and 10 bases separated the two germline ends. CDR1 and CDR2 from the germline V gene are LGHDT and YNNKEL (reference sequence). This CDR3 has 12 amino acids. Written as DNA, the CDR3 is TGTGCCAGCAGCCAAGAGGGCAGGATGGCTTTCTTT. Residues: CASSQEGRMAFF.

Details on this clone: The same CDR3 is also encoded by other DNA sequences in this sample. The chain has TRBV6-5 and TRBJ1-6, with 8 bases identical to TRBD1. This CDR3 contains 13 residues. V was pared by 5 bases and J by 7 bases, with 1 base of the junction left unmatched. Germline V gene lookup returns CDR1 MNHEY and CDR2 SVGAGI. CDR3 protein: CASSPGGNSPLHF. DNA of the CDR3: TGTGCCAGCAGTCCAGGGGGCAATTCACCCCTCCACTTT.